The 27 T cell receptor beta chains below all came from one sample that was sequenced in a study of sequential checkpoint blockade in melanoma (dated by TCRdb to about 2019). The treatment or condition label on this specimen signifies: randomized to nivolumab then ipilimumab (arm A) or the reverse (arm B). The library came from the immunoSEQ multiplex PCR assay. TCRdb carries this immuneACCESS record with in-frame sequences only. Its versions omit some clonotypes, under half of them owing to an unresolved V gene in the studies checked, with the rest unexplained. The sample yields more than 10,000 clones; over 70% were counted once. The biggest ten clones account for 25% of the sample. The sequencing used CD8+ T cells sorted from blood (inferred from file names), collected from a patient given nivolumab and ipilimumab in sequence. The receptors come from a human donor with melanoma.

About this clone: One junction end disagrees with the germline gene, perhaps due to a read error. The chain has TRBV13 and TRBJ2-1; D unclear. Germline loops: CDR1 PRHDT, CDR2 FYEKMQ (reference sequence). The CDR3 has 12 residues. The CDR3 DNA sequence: TGTGCCAGCAGCCTAGGTAGCAGTCCACCGTTCTTC. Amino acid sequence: CASSLGSSPPFF.

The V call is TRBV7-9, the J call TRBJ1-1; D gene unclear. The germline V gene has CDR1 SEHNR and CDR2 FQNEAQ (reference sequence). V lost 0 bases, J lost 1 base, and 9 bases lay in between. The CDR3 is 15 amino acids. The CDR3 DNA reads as TGTGCCAGCAGCTTAGCGATGGCGGAGAACACTGAAGCTTTCTTT. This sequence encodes CASSLAMAENTEAFF.

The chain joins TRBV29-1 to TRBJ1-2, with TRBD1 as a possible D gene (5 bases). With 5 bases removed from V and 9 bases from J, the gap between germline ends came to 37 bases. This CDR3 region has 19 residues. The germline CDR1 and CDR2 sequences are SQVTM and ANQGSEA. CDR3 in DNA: TGCAGCGTTTTCTTATTGGGTGGGTGGGGCAAGGACCTAGAGTCGCGCTACACCTTC. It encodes CSVFLLGGWGKDLESRYTF.

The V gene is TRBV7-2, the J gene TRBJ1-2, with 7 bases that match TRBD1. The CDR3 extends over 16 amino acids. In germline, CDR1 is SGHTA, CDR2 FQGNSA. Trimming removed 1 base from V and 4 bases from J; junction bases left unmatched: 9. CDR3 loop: CASSLGRQGFTYGYTF. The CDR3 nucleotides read TGTGCCAGCAGCTTAGGCCGACAGGGCTTTACCTATGGCTACACCTTC. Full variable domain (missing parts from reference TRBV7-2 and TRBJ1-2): GAGVSQSPSNKVTEKGKDVELRCDPISGHTALYWYRQSLGQGLEFLIYFQGNSAPDKSGLPSDRFSAERTGGSVSTLTIQRTQQEDSAVYLCASSLGRQGFTYGYTFGSGTRLTVV.

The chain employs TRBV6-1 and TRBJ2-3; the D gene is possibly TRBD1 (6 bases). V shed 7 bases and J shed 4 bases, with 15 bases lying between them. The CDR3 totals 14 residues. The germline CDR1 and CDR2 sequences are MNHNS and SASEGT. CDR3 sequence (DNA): TGTGCCAGCAAGGGGGACCCGGCCCCAGATACGCAGTATTTT. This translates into CASKGDPAPDTQYF.

The CDR3 region has the DNA TGTGCCAGCAGCGTAGGGTATAAGAGGGGGGGAGAGCCCCAGCATTTT. Protein product: CASSVGYKRGGEPQHF. The rearrangement links TRBV9 to TRBJ1-5, with D possibly matching TRBD1 (6 bases). The CDR3 totals 16 residues. Germline-derived CDR1 and CDR2 are SGDLS and YYNGEE. V was clipped by 0 bases and J by 8 bases, with 18 bases between them.

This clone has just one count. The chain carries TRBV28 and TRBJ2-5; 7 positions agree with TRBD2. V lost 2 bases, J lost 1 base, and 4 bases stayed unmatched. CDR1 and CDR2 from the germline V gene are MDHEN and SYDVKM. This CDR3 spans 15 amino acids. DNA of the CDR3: TGTGCCAGCAGTTTAGGGAGGGGCCTCCAAGAGACCCAGTACTTC. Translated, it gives CASSLGRGLQETQYF. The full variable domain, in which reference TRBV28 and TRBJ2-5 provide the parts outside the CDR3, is DVKVTQSSRYLVKRTGEKVFLECVQDMDHENMFWYRQDPGLGLRLIYFSYDVKMKEKGDIPEGYSVSREKKERFSLILESASTNQTSMYLCASSLGRGLQETQYFGPGTRLLVL.

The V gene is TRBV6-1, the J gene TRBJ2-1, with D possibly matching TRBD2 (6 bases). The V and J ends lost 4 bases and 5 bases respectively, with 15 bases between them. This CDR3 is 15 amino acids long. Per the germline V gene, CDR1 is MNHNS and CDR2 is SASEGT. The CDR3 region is CASSGRALVNNEQFF. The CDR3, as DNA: TGTGCCAGCAGTGGGAGGGCTCTGGTAAACAATGAGCAGTTCTTC.

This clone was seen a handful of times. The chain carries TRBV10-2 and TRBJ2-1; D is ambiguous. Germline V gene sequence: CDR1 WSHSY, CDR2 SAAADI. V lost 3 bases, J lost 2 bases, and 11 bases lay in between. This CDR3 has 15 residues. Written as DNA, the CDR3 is TGCGCCAGCAGTGATCGCCCTGCGGCCTACAATGAGCAGTTCTTC. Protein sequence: CASSDRPAAYNEQFF.

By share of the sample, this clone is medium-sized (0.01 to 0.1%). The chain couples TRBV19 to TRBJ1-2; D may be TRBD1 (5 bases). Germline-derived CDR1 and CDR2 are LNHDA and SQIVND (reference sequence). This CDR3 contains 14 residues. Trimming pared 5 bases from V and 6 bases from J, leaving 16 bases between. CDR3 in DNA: TGTGCCAGTAGTTTGCAGGGCAACCTCCATGGCTACACCTTC. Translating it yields CASSLQGNLHGYTF.

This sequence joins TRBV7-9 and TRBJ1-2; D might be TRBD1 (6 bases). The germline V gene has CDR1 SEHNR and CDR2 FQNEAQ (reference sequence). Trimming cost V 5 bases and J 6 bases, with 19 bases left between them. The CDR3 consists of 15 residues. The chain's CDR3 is CASSTSYRDRDGYTF. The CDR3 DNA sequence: TGTGCCAGCAGCACCTCCTACAGGGATCGGGATGGCTACACCTTC.

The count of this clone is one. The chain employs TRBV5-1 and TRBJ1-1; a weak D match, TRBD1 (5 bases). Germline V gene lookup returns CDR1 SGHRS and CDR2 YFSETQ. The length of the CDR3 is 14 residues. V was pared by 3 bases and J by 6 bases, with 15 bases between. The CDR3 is CASSYTPGSPEAFF. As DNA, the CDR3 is TGCGCCAGCAGCTACACTCCAGGGTCCCCTGAAGCTTTCTTT.

The CDR3 DNA is TGTGCCAGCAGCCATGGACTAGCGGACGAGCAGTTCTTC. The encoded protein is CASSHGLADEQFF. The chain joins TRBV11-1 to TRBJ2-1; 10 positions agree with TRBD2. Per the germline V gene, CDR1 is SGHAT and CDR2 is FQDESV (reference sequence). This CDR3 is 13 amino acids long. The V and J ends lost 5 bases and 10 bases, in that order; junction bases with no gene match: 5.

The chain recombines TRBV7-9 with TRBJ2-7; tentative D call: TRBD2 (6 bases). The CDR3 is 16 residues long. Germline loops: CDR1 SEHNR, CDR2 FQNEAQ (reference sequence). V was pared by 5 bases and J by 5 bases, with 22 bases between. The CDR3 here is CASSAYSRGGPHEQYF. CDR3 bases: TGTGCCAGCAGCGCGTACAGCCGCGGAGGGCCACACGAGCAGTACTTC. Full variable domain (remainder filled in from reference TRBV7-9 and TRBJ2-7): DTGVSQNPRHKITKRGQNVTFRCDPISEHNRLYWYRQTLGQGPEFLTYFQNEAQLEKSRLLSDRFSAERPKGSFSTLEIQRTEQGDSAMYLCASSAYSRGGPHEQYFGPGTRLTVT.

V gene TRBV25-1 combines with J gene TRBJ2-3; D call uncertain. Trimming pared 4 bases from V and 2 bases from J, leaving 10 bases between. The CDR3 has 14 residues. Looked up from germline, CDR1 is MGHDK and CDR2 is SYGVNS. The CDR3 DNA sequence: TGTGCCAGCAGTGCTTACTCACTCACAGATACGCAGTATTTT. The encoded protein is CASSAYSLTDTQYF. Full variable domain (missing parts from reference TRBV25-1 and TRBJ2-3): EADIYQTPRYLVIGTGKKITLECSQTMGHDKMYWYQQDPGMELHLIHYSYGVNSTEKGDLSSESTVSRIRTEHFPLTLESARPSHTSQYLCASSAYSLTDTQYFGPGTRLTVL.

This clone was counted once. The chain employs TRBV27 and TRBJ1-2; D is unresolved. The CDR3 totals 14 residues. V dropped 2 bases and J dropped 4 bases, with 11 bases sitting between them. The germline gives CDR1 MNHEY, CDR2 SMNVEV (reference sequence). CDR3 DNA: TGTGCCAGCAGTTTAGGGCCTCCAGGCTATGGCTACACCTTC. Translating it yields CASSLGPPGYGYTF.

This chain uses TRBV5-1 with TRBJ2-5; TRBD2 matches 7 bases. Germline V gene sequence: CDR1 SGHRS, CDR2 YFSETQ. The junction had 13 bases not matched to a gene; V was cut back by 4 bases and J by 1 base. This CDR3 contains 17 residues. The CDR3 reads CASSNREAARPQETQYF. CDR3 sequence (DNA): TGCGCCAGCAGCAACCGGGAGGCTGCAAGGCCCCAAGAGACCCAGTACTTC.

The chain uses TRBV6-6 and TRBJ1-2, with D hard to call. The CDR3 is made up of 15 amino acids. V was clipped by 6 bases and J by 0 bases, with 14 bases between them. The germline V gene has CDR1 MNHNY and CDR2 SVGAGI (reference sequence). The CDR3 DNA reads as TGTGCCAGCAGGGACGGGGTATCCGCTAACTATGGCTACACCTTC. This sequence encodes CASRDGVSANYGYTF.

The CDR3 reads CASRPPLGEDYEQYV. As DNA, the CDR3 is TGTGCCAGCAGACCACCTCTCGGCGAGGACTACGAGCAGTACGTC. The J gene is TRBJ2-7, the V gene TRBV7-8; D is unresolved. The CDR3 covers 15 residues. The ends were cut back, 6 bases at V and 3 bases at J, with 18 bases in the middle. Germline CDR1 reads SGHVS; CDR2 reads FQNEAQ.

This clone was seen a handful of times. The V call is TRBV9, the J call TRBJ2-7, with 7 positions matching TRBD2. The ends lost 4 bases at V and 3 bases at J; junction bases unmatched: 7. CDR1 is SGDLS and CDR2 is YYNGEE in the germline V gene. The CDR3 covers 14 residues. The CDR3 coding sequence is TGTGCCAGCAGCCCCGGCGGGAGCAGCTACGAGCAGTACTTC. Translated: CASSPGGSSYEQYF. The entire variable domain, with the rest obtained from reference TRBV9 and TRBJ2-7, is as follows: DSGVTQTPKHLITATGQRVTLRCSPRSGDLSVYWYQQSLDQGLQFLIQYYNGEERAKGNILERFSAQQFPDLHSELNLSSLELGDSALYFCASSPGGSSYEQYFGPGTRLTVT.

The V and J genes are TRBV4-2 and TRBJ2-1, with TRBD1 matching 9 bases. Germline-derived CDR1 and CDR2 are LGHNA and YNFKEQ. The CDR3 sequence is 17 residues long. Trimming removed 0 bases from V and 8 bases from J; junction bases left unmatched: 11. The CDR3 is CASSQDPATGGIDEQFF. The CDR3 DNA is TGTGCCAGCAGCCAAGATCCGGCGACAGGGGGGATTGATGAGCAGTTCTTC.

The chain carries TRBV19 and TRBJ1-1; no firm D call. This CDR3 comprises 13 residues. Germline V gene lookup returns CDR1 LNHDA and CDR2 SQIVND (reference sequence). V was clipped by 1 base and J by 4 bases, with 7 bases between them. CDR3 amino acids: CASSIGALTEAFF. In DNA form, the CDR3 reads TGTGCCAGTAGTATAGGAGCCCTCACTGAAGCTTTCTTT. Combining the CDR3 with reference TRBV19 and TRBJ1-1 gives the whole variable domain DGGITQSPKYLFRKEGQNVTLSCEQNLNHDAMYWYRQDPGQGLRLIYYSQIVNDFQKGDIAEGYSVSREKKESFPLTVTSAQKNPTAFYLCASSIGALTEAFFGQGTRLTVV.

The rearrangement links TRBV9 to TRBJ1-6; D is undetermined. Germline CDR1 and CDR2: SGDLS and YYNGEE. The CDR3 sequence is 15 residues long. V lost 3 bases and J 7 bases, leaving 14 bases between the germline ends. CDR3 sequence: CASSGRPGWNSPLHF. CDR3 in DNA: TGTGCCAGCAGCGGGCGCCCGGGTTGGAATTCACCCCTCCACTTT.

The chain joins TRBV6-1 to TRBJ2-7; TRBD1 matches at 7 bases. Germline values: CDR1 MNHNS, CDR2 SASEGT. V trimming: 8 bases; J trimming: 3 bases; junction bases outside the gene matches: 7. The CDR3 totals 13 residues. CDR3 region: CASPGTANYEQYF. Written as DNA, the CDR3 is TGTGCCAGCCCCGGGACAGCTAACTACGAGCAGTACTTC.

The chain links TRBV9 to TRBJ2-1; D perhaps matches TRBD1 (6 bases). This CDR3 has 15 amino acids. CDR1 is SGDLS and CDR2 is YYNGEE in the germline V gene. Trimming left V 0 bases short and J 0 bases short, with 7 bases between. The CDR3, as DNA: TGTGCCAGCAGCGTAGAGGACAGCTCCTACAATGAGCAGTTCTTC. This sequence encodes CASSVEDSSYNEQFF.

CDR3 amino acids: CSAGDRGVYEQFF. CDR3 DNA sequence: TGCAGCGCAGGGGACAGGGGAGTCTATGAGCAGTTCTTC. V usage is TRBV29-1 and J usage is TRBJ2-1, with 10 nucleotides matching TRBD1. Germline CDR1 and CDR2: SQVTM and ANQGSEA. The length of the CDR3 is 13 residues. V lost 7 bases, J lost 8 bases, and 8 bases stayed unmatched.

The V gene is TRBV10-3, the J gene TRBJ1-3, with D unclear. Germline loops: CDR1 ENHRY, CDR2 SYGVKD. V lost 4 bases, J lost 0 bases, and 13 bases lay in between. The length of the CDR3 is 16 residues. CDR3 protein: CAISAGGISSGNTIYF. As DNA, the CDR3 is TGTGCCATCAGTGCGGGTGGCATCAGCTCTGGAAACACCATATATTTT.